Listed below are T cell receptor beta chains from one sample, sequenced in a study of esophageal squamous cell carcinoma under preoperative chemotherapy. One entry per CDR3 protein results from TCRdb running MiXCR on the PCR reads. The sample includes 25,000 to 35,000 distinct CDR3 sequences, approximately 50% of them seen just once. The sample was acquired from a patient given preoperative chemotherapy. These receptors originate from a human donor with esophageal squamous cell carcinoma. The donor label of this sample is uncertain. CDR3s include the opening cysteine and the closing phenylalanine or tryptophan. The listing skips clone size in some rows; elsewhere it reads once, few, many or a size class.

TRBJ2-4 TRBV7-6 - CASSLGPALGGRDQNIQYF
- TRBV12-3/TRBV12-4 - CACTARRDQETQYF
TRBJ2-5 TRBV7-8 - CAGGLHRRDKETQYF
TRBJ2-1 TRBV15 - CATSRDIGGHNEQFF
TRBJ2-5 TRBV7-6 once CASSLDPGIRGRDKETQYF
- TRBV11-2 - CASSSNSGLLKLYEQYF
TRBJ2-1 TRBV10-2 many CASSTGTPSYNEQFF
TRBJ2-3 TRBV6-1 once CASSVSGLGAKNTQYF
TRBJ2-4 TRBV12-3/TRBV12-4 - CACGIGGKNTQYF
TRBJ2-1 TRBV27 - CASRLRDTHNEQFF
TRBJ2-3 TRBV7-2 once CASSLGRGGLGTETQYF
TRBJ2-7 TRBV7-2 many CASSSRGGSYEQYF
TRBJ2-3 TRBV7-3 many CASRSGTSGRGDTQYF
TRBJ2-4 TRBV7-6 - CASSLGPGIGGGAKNIQYF
TRBJ2-7 TRBV7-2 - CASSPGTGPFYGQYF
TRBJ2-3 TRBV7-2 - CASSGQGGRGTETQYF
- TRBV6-5 - CASSWRGLPIYEQYF
TRBJ2-4 TRBV18 - CASSPPQGDKNIQYF
TRBJ2-4 TRBV7-9 - CAGGPGGGGQDTQYF
TRBJ2-5 TRBV24-1 many CATSDSPRETQYF
- TRBV7-2 - CASSSSQGNEQYF
TRBJ2-6 TRBV6-1 - CASSALAGGTGANVLNF